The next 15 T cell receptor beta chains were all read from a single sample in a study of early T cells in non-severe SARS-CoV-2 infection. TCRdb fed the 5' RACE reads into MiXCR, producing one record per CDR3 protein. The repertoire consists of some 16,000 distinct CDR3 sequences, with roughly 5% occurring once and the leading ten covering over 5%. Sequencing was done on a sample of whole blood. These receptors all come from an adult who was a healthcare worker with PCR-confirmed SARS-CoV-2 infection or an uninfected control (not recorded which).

In DNA, the CDR3 is TGTGCCAGCAGCCAAGACACTGCAAATACGCAGTATTTT. Protein: CASSQDTANTQYF. The rearrangement links TRBV4-2 to TRBJ2-3, with D hard to call. This CDR3 spans 13 amino acids. Trimming pared 0 bases from V and 7 bases from J, leaving 8 bases between. The germline V gene has CDR1 LGHNA and CDR2 YNFKEQ.

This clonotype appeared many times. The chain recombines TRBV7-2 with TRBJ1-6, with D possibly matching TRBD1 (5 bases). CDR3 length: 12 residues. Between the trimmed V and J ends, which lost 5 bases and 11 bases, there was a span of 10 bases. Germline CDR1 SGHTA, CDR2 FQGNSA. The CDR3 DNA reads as TGTGCCAGCAGCAAAGACAGTGCACCCCTCCACTTT. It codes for CASSKDSAPLHF.

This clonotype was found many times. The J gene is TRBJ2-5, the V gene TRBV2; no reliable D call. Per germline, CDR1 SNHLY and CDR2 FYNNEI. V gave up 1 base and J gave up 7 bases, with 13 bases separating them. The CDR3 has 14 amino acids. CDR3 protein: CASSEGGGWTTQYF. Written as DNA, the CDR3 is TGTGCCAGCAGTGAAGGCGGCGGCTGGACGACCCAGTACTTC.

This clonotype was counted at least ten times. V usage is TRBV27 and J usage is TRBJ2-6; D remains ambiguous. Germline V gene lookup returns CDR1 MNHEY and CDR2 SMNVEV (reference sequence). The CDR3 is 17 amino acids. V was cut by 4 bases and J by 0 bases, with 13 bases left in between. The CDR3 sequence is CASSSPVDVSGANVLTF. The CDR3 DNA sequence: TGTGCCAGCAGTTCCCCTGTGGACGTCTCTGGGGCCAACGTCCTGACTTTC.

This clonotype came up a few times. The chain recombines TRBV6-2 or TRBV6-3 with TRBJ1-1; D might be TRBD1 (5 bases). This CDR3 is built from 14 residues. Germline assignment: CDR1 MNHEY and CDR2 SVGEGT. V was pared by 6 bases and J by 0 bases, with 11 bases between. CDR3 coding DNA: TGTGCCAGCAGAAGACAGTCTTTGAACACTGAAGCTTTCTTT. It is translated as CASRRQSLNTEAFF.

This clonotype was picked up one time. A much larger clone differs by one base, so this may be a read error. CDR3 sequence reads: CASSLKMRGQYF. DNA of the CDR3: TGTGCCAGCAGCCTGAAAATGAGGGGGCAGTACTTC. This chain joins TRBV11-2 and TRBJ2-7; D is perhaps TRBD1 or TRBD2 (5 bases each). CDR1 is SGHAT and CDR2 is FQNNGV in the germline V gene. Trimming pared 5 bases from V and 9 bases from J, leaving 14 bases between. This CDR3 contains 12 residues.

Here the CDR3 DNA reads TGTGCCAGCTCACCATTATCCAGTTCTGGAAACACCATATATTTT. This translates into CASSPLSSSGNTIYF. The chain couples TRBV18 to TRBJ1-3; D not resolved. The ends were cut back, 2 bases at V and 1 base at J, with 9 bases in the middle. CDR3 length: 15 residues. Looked up from germline, CDR1 is KGHSH and CDR2 is LQKENI.

CDR3 protein: CAWSVGSGIKNEKLFF. The CDR3 region has the DNA TGTGCCTGGAGTGTAGGATCCGGGATAAAAAATGAAAAACTGTTTTTT. The V and J genes are TRBV30 and TRBJ1-4; D is undetermined. Germline lookup yields CDR1 GTSNPN and CDR2 SVGIG (reference sequence). V shed 0 bases and J shed 5 bases, with 16 bases lying between them. This CDR3 spans 16 amino acids. Full variable domain (missing parts from reference TRBV30 and TRBJ1-4): SQTIHQWPATLVQPVGSPLSLECTVEGTSNPNLYWYRQAAGRGLQLLFYSVGIGQISSEVPQNLSASRPQDRQFILSSKKLLLSDSGFYLCAWSVGSGIKNEKLFFGSGTQLSVL.

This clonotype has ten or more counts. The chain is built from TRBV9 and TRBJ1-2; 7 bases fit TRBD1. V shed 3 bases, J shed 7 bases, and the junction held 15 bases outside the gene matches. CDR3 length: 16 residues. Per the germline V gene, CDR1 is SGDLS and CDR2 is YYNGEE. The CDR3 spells CASSEVTGPGSSGYTF. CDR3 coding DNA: TGTGCCAGCAGCGAGGTGACAGGGCCGGGTTCATCTGGCTACACCTTC. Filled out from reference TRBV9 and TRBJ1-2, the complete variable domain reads DSGVTQTPKHLITATGQRVTLRCSPRSGDLSVYWYQQSLDQGLQFLIQYYNGEERAKGNILERFSAQQFPDLHSELNLSSLELGDSALYFCASSEVTGPGSSGYTFGSGTRLTVV.

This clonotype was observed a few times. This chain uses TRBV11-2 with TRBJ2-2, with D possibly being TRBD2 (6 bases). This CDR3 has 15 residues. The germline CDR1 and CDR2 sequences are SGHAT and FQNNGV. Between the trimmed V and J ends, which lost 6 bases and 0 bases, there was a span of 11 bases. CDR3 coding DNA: TGTGCCAGCAGTACTGCGGGGTCGAACACCGGGGAGCTGTTTTTT. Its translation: CASSTAGSNTGELFF.

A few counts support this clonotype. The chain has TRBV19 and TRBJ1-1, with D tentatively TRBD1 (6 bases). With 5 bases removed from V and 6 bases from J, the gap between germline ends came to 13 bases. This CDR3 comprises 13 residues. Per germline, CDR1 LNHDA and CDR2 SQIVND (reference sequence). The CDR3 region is CASSLPDSPEAFF. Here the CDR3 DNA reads TGTGCCAGTAGTCTCCCGGACAGCCCTGAAGCTTTCTTT.

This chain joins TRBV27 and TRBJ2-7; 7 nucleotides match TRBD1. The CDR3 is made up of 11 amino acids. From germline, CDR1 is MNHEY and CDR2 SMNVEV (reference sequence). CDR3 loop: CVSRGMYEQYV. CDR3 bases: TGTGTCAGCAGGGGGATGTACGAGCAGTACGTC.

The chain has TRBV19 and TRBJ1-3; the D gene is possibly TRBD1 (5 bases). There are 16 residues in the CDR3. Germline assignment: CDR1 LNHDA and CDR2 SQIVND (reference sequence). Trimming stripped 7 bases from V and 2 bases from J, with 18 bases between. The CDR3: CASKEQEQVPGNTIYF. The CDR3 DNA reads TGTGCCAGTAAGGAACAGGAGCAAGTCCCTGGAAACACCATATATTTT.

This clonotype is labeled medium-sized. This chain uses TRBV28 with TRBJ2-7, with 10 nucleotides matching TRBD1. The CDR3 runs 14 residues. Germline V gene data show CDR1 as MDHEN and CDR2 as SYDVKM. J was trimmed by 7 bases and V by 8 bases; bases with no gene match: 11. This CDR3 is CASGRDRGLTEQYF. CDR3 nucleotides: TGTGCCAGCGGGCGGGACAGGGGATTGACGGAGCAGTACTTC.

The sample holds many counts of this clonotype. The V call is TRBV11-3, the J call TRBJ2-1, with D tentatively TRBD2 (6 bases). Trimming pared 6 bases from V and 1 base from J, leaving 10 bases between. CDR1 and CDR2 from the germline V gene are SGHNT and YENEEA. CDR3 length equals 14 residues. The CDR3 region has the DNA TGTGCCAGCAGGCGGGACGGGTCCTACAATGAGCAGTTCTTC. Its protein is CASRRDGSYNEQFF. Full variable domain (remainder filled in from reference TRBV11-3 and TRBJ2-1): EAGVVQSPRYKIIEKKQPVAFWCNPISGHNTLYWYLQNLGQGPELLIRYENEEAVDDSQLPKDRFSAERLKGVDSTLKIQPAELGDSAVYLCASRRDGSYNEQFFGPGTRLTVL.